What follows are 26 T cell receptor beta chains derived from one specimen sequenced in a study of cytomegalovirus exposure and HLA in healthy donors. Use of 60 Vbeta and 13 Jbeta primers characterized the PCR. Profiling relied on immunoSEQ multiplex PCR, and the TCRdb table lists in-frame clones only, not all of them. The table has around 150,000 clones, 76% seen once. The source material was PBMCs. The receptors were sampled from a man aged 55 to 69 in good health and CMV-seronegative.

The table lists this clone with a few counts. The chain's CDR3 is CAVDSGNSPLHF. The CDR3 DNA sequence: TGTGCCGTCGACAGTGGGAATTCACCCCTCCACTTT. V and J are TRBV10-3 and TRBJ1-6; possibly TRBD1 for D (5 bases). Germline CDR1 is ENHRY and CDR2 is SYGVKD. The CDR3 consists of 12 residues. V dropped 11 bases and J dropped 7 bases, with 12 bases sitting between them.

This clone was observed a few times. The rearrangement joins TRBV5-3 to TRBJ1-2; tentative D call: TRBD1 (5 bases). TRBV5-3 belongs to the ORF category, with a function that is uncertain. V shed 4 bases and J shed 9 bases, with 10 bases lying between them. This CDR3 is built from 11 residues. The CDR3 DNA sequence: TGTGCCAGAAGCCGGAGGGGTAGCTACACCTTC. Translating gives CARSRRGSYTF.

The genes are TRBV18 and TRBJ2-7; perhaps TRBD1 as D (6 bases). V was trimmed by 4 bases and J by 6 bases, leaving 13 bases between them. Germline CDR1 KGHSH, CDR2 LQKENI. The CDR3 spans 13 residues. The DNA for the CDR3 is TGTGCCAGCTCACAACGGGACATTGGCGAGCAGTACTTC. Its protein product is CASSQRDIGEQYF.

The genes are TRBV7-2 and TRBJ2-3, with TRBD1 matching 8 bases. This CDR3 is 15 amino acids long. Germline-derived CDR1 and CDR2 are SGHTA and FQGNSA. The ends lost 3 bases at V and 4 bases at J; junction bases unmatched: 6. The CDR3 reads CASSFTATGADTQYF. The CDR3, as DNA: TGTGCCAGCAGCTTCACAGCGACAGGGGCAGATACGCAGTATTTT.

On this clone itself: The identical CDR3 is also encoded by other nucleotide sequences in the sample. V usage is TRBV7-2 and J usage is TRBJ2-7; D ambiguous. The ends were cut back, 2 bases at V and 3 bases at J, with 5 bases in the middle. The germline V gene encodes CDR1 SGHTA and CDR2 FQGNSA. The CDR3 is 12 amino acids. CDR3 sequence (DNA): TGTGCCAGCAGCTTATCAGGCTACGAGCAGTACTTC. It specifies CASSLSGYEQYF.

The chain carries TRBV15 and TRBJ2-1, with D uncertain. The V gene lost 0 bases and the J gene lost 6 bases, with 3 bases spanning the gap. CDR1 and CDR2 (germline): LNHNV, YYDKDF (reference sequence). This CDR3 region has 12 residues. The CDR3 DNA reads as TGTGCCACCAGCAGAGACAGCAATGAGCAGTTCTTC. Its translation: CATSRDSNEQFF.

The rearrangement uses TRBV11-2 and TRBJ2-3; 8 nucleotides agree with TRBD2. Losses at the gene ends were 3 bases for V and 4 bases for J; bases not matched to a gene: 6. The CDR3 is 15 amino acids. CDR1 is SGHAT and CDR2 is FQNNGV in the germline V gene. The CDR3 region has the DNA TGTGCCAGCAGCTTCGGACTAGCCCGAGCAGATACGCAGTATTTT. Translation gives CASSFGLARADTQYF.

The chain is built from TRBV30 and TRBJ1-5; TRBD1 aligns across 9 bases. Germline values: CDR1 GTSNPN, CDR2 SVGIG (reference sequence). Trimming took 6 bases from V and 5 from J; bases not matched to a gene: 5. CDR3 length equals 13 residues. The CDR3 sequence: CACSRDRDQPQHF. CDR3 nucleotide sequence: TGTGCCTGCTCCCGGGACAGGGATCAGCCCCAGCATTTT.

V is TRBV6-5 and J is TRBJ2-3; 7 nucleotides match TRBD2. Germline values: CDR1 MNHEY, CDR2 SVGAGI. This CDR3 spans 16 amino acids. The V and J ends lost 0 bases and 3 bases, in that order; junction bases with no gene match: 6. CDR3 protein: CASSYSGRESTDTQYF. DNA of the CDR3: TGTGCCAGCAGTTACTCGGGGCGGGAGAGTACAGATACGCAGTATTTT.

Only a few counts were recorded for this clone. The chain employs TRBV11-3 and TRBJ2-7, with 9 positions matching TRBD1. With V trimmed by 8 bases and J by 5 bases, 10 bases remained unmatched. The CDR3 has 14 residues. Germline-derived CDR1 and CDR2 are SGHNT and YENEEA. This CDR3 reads CASAKTGGLDEQYF. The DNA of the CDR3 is TGTGCCAGCGCAAAAACAGGGGGCCTCGACGAGCAGTACTTC.

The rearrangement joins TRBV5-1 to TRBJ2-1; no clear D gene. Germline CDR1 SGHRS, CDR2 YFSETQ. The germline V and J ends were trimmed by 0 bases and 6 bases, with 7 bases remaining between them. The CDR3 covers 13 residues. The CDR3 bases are TGCGCCAGCAGCTTGGACAGAGCCAATGAGCAGTTCTTC. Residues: CASSLDRANEQFF. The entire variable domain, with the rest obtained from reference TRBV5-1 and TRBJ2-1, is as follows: KAGVTQTPRYLIKTRGQQVTLSCSPISGHRSVSWYQQTPGQGLQFLFEYFSETQRNKGNFPGRFSGRQFSNSRSEMNVSTLELGDSALYLCASSLDRANEQFFGPGTRLTVL.

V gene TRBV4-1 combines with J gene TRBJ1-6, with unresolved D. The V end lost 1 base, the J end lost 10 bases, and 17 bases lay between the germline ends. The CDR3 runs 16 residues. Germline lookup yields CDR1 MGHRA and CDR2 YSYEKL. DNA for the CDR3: TGCGCCAGCAGCCAAGGCTCCAGGAATTTACAGTCACCCCTCCACTTT. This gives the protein CASSQGSRNLQSPLHF.

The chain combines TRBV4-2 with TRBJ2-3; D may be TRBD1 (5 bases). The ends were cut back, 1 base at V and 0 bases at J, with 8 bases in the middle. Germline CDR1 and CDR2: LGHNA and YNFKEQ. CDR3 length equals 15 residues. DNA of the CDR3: TGTGCCAGCAGCCAAGGGACACCCAGCACAGATACGCAGTATTTT. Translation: CASSQGTPSTDTQYF.

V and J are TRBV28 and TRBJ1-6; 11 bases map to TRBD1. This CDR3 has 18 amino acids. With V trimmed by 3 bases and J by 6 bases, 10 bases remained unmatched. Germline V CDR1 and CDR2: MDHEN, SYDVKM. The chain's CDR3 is CASSFIDSDRGPNSPLHF. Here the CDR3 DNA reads TGTGCCAGCAGTTTTATTGATTCGGACAGGGGGCCTAATTCACCCCTCCACTTT.

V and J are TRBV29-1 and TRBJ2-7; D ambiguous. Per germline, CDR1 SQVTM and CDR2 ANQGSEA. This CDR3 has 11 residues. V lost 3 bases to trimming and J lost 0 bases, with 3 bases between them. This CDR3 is CSVERSYEQYF. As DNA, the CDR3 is TGCAGCGTTGAGCGCTCCTACGAGCAGTACTTC.

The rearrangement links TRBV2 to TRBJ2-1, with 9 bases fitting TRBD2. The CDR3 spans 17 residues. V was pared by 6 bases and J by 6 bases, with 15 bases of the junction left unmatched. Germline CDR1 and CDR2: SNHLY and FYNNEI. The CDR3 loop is CASRPGRGSGSPNEQFF. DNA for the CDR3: TGTGCCAGCAGGCCCGGCCGGGGTAGCGGGAGTCCCAATGAGCAGTTCTTC. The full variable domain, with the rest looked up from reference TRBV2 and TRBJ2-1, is EPEVTQTPSHQVTQMGQEVILRCVPISNHLYFYWYRQILGQKVEFLVSFYNNEISEKSEIFDDQFSVERPDGSNFTLKIRSTKLEDSAMYFCASRPGRGSGSPNEQFFGPGTRLTVL.

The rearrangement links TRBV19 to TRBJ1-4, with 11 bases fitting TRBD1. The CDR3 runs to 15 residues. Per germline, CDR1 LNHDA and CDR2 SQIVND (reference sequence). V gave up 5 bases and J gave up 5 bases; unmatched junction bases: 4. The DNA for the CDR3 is TGTGCCAGTAGTCTAAGGACAGGGGGCAATGAAAAACTGTTTTTT. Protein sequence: CASSLRTGGNEKLFF. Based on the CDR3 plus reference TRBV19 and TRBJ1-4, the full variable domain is DGGITQSPKYLFRKEGQNVTLSCEQNLNHDAMYWYRQDPGQGLRLIYYSQIVNDFQKGDIAEGYSVSREKKESFPLTVTSAQKNPTAFYLCASSLRTGGNEKLFFGSGTQLSVL.

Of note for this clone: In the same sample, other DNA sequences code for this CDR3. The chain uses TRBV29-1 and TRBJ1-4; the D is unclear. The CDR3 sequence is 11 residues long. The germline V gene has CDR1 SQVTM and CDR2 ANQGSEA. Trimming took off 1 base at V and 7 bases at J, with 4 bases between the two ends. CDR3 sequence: CSVEGGEKLFF. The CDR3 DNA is TGCAGCGTTGAAGGAGGTGAAAAACTGTTTTTT.

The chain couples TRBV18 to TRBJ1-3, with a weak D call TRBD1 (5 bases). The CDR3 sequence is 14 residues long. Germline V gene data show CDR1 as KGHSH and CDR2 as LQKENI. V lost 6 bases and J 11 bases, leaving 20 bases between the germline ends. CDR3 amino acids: CASSPDRQLPPIYF. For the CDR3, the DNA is TGTGCCAGCTCCCCTGACCGACAGTTGCCCCCCATATATTTT.

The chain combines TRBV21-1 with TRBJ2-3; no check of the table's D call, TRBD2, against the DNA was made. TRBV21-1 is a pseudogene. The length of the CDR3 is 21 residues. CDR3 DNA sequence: TGTGCCAGCAACCTTCCCCTTTTGATGCGGACTAGCGGGAAATACACAGATACGCAGTATTTT. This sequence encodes CASNLPLLMRTSGKYTDTQYF.

The CDR3 DNA sequence: TGTGCCAGCAGTCCTACCGGACTGGTCTCTGGGGCCAACGTCCTGACTTTC. It is translated as CASSPTGLVSGANVLTF. This rearrangement joins TRBV27 to TRBJ2-6; possibly TRBD2 for D (5 bases). Germline V gives CDR1 MNHEY, CDR2 SMNVEV (reference sequence). Trimming cost V 5 bases and J 0 bases, with 14 bases left between them. The CDR3 length is 17 residues.

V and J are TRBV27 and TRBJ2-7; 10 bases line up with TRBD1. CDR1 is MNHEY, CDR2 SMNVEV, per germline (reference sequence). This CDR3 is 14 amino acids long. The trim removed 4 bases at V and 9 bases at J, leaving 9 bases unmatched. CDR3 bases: TGTGCCAGCAGTTCGGCAGACAGGGGGCGCGGGCAGTACTTC. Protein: CASSSADRGRGQYF.

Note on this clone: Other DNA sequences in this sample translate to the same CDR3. In DNA form, the CDR3 reads TGTGCCAGCAGTTACTCAATACCGGGGGAGAGGGAGCTGTTTTTT. Encoded protein: CASSYSIPGERELFF. The gene calls are TRBV6-5 and TRBJ2-2; TRBD2 might be the D (6 bases). The CDR3 totals 15 residues. From germline, CDR1 is MNHEY and CDR2 SVGAGI. Trimming removed 0 bases from V and 9 bases from J, with 14 bases in between.

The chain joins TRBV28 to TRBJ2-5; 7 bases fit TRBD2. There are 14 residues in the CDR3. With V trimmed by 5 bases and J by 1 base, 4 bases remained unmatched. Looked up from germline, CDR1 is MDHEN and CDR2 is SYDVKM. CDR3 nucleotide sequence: TGTGCCAGCAGTCTCCGGGGGGTCCAAGAGACCCAGTACTTC. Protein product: CASSLRGVQETQYF.

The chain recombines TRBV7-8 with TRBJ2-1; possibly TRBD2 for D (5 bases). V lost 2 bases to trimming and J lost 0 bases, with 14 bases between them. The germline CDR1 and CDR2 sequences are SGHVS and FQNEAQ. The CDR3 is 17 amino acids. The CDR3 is CASSLRPAGSSYNEQFF. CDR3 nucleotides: TGTGCCAGCAGCTTAAGGCCGGCGGGTAGCTCCTACAATGAGCAGTTCTTC.

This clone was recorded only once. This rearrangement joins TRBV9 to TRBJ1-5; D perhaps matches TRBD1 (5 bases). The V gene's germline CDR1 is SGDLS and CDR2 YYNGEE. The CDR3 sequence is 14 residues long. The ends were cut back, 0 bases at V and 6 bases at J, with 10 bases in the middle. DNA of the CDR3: TGTGCCAGCAGCGTAGAAACGGGGGGTCAGCCCCAGCATTTT. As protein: CASSVETGGQPQHF.